One sample yielded the 8 T cell receptor beta chains listed below, sequenced in a study of shared clonotypes between healthy human individuals. The table came from immunoSEQ multiplex PCR; TCRdb's copy has only in-frame clones and leaves some out. The sample yields over 400,000 clones, 70% to 80% seen once. The specimen was PBMCs. The source of these receptors is a middle-aged woman in good health. Some clones in this sample may be carry-over from other donors' samples.

The chain combines TRBV6-6 with TRBJ1-1; 7 bases line up with TRBD1. CDR3 length equals 14 residues. The germline gives CDR1 MNHNY, CDR2 SVGAGI (reference sequence). V was clipped by 6 bases and J by 5 bases; unmatched bases: 9. In DNA form, the CDR3 reads TGTGCCAGCAGCGCAGGGGGTGGGGAGACTGAAGCTTTCTTT. Residues: CASSAGGGETEAFF.

The sample holds one count of this clone. The rearrangement links TRBV19 to TRBJ1-4; possibly TRBD1 for D (5 bases). Germline V lookup: CDR1 LNHDA, CDR2 SQIVND (reference sequence). V lost 4 bases and J 6 bases, leaving 12 bases between the germline ends. CDR3 length: 14 residues. CDR3 amino acids: CASSTTALYEKLFF. The CDR3 DNA reads TGTGCCAGTAGTACGACAGCATTATATGAAAAACTGTTTTTT. The variable domain in full, completed from reference TRBV19 and TRBJ1-4, reads DGGITQSPKYLFRKEGQNVTLSCEQNLNHDAMYWYRQDPGQGLRLIYYSQIVNDFQKGDIAEGYSVSREKKESFPLTVTSAQKNPTAFYLCASSTTALYEKLFFGSGTQLSVL.

The chain combines TRBV30 with TRBJ1-2, with 7 bases identical to TRBD1. The CDR3 length is 13 residues. J lost 6 bases, V lost 3 bases, and 7 bases had no gene match. Per germline, CDR1 GTSNPN and CDR2 SVGIG (reference sequence). CDR3 sequence reads: CAWRSRGIDGYTF. CDR3 bases: TGTGCCTGGAGATCCAGGGGGATTGATGGCTACACCTTC.

This clone was found a few times. This chain joins TRBV19 and TRBJ2-5, with D maybe TRBD2 (5 bases). The CDR3 is 13 amino acids. The V and J ends lost 5 bases and 3 bases respectively, with 10 bases between them. CDR1 LNHDA and CDR2 SQIVND come from the germline V gene (reference sequence). The CDR3 DNA sequence: TGTGCCAGTAGTTGGGAGTTGGAAGAGACCCAGTACTTC. Its protein product is CASSWELEETQYF.

V and J are TRBV15 and TRBJ2-3, with 7 bases that match TRBD2. Germline V gives CDR1 LNHNV, CDR2 YYDKDF (reference sequence). J was trimmed by 2 bases and V by 1 base; bases with no gene match: 9. This CDR3 is built from 17 residues. The CDR3 nucleotides read TGTGCCACCAGCAGAGGGGCGGGAGCAAGTCTCACAGATACGCAGTATTTT. As protein: CATSRGAGASLTDTQYF.

This chain links TRBV28 with TRBJ2-1; 7 nucleotides align to TRBD1. Germline V CDR1 and CDR2: MDHEN, SYDVKM. V shed 10 bases, J shed 7 bases, and the junction held 1 base outside the gene matches. This CDR3 has 10 amino acids. CDR3 DNA: TGTGCCACACAGGGGAATGAGCAGTTCTTC. Translated: CATQGNEQFF.

V gene TRBV27 combines with J gene TRBJ2-3; D gene unclear. CDR1 is MNHEY and CDR2 is SMNVEV in the germline V gene (reference sequence). CDR3 length equals 11 residues. Trimming took 5 bases from V and 9 from J, leaving 9 bases between them. CDR3 coding DNA: TGTGCCAGCAGTATAGACGGGACGCAGTATTTT. As protein: CASSIDGTQYF.

The J gene is TRBJ2-2, the V gene TRBV10-2; the match to TRBD1 covers 9 bases. Trimming took 6 bases from V and 0 from J; bases not matched to a gene: 2. The length of the CDR3 is 15 residues. CDR1 and CDR2 from the germline V gene are WSHSY and SAAADI. This chain's CDR3 is CASSRQGANTGELFF. CDR3 coding DNA: TGCGCCAGCAGCAGACAGGGGGCGAACACCGGGGAGCTGTTTTTT.